The clone carrying this TCR beta chain was recorded at least ten times. Its target is not known. Between the trimmed V and J ends, which lost 6 bases and 3 bases, there was a span of 15 bases. This CDR3 contains 14 residues. The germline CDR1 and CDR2 sequences are MNHNS and SASEGT. TCRdb reprocessed the reads with MiXCR, giving one entry per CDR3 protein. This sample yields 50,000 to 65,000 distinct CDR3 sequences, of which around 21% are seen a single time; approximately 2.1% belongs to the top ten. This record comes from a study of lung T cells in sarcoidosis with Löfgren's syndrome. General study findings and limits: Löfgren's syndrome patients reportedly showed greatest TRAV12-1 and TRBV2 expansion versus controls. TRBV2 was the preferred pairing partner of TRAV12-1, with similar CDR3s.

The chain couples TRBV6-1 to TRBJ2-7; possible D gene TRBD2, 5 bases. The sample was CD4+ T cells from PBMCs. The TCR comes from a human donor with sarcoidosis (Löfgren's syndrome or another form), or a control subject (not recorded which). CDR3 sequence (DNA): TGTGCCAGCAGCGACCGGACTGCGAACTACGAGCAGTACGTC. Encoded protein: CASSDRTANYEQYV.